The source of this T cell receptor (beta chain) is a study of human T cells and chemical hapten exposure. Study information: Skin on the upper inner arm, 2 cm by 2 cm in size, was sensitized with 2% DPC.

The time point was: patch test 2, 6 weeks after DPC sensitization. Treatment indicated: therapeutic diphenylcyclopropenone sensitization with weekly scalp DPC. Patches went on only after blood had been drawn each time. This clonotype was seen ten or more times. TCRdb re-derived calls from the RACE reads in MiXCR, one entry per CDR3 protein. The table shows about 80,000 distinct CDR3 sequences, with 9.5% to 13% occurring only once. V was trimmed by 1 base and J by 5 bases, leaving 14 bases between them. The CDR3 is 15 amino acids. Germline values: CDR1 SGHVS, CDR2 FNYEAQ. This specimen was whole blood, taken in connection with sensitization to the hapten diphenylcyclopropenone (DPC). This rearrangement joins TRBV7-6 to TRBJ2-5; tentatively, D is TRBD2 (7 bases). The TCR sequence derives from a man younger than 35 with alopecia areata. Some clones in this sample may be carry-over from other donors' samples. In DNA, the CDR3 is TGTGCCAGCAGCTTAGTAGCCGGGGGGCACGAGACCCAGTACTTC. Translation: CASSLVAGGHETQYF. Full variable domain (outside the CDR3, taken from reference TRBV7-6 and TRBJ2-5): GAGVSQSPRYKVTKRGQDVALRCDPISGHVSLYWYRQALGQGPEFLTYFNYEAQQDKSGLPNDRFSAERPEGSISTLTIQRTEQRDSAMYRCASSLVAGGHETQYFGPGTRLLVL.